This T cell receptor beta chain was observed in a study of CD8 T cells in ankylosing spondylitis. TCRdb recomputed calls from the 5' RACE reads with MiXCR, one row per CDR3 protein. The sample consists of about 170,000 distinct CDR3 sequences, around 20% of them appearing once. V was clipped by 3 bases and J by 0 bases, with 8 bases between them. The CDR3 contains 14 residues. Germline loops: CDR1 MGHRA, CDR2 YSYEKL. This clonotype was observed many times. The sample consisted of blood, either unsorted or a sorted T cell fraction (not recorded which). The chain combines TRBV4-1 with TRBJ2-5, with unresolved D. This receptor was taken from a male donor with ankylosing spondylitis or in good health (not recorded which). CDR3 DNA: TGCGCCAGCAGCCAGCCATTGTACCAAGAGACCCAGTACTTC. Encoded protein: CASSQPLYQETQYF.